Below, 27 T cell receptor beta chains from the same sample are listed, as sequenced in a study of naive and memory T cell subsets. Four PCR rounds used nested alpha and beta constant region primers plus the SP2 primer. TCRdb recomputed calls from the 5' RACE reads with MiXCR, one row per CDR3 protein. The sample shows 55,000 to 65,000 distinct CDR3 sequences, roughly 8.1% of them seen only once. A UMI-containing oligonucleotide was joined by 3' ligation to the TCR cDNA template. These TCRs come from a female donor in good health.

This clonotype appeared a few times. The chain uses TRBV4-2 and TRBJ2-1, with D tentatively TRBD2 (6 bases). V was shortened by 0 bases and J by 2 bases, with 11 bases between the two germline ends. This CDR3 has 16 residues. Germline CDR1 and CDR2: LGHNA and YNFKEQ. In DNA, the CDR3 is TGTGCCAGCAGCCAAGATGAGGCGGGACCCTACAATGAGCAGTTCTTC. Translating it yields CASSQDEAGPYNEQFF.

The rearrangement joins TRBV20-1 to TRBJ2-3, with D possibly matching TRBD1 (6 bases). The CDR3 loop spans 14 amino acids. Trimming took 4 bases from V and 0 from J, leaving 11 bases between them. The germline CDR1 and CDR2 sequences are DFQATT and SNEGSKA (reference sequence). The CDR3 region has the DNA TGCAGTGCTACTCGGGACACTAGCACAGATACGCAGTATTTT. This encodes CSATRDTSTDTQYF.

This rearrangement joins TRBV7-8 to TRBJ1-1, with D maybe TRBD1 (5 bases). CDR3 size: 13 residues. Deletions cut 6 bases from V and 6 bases from J, with 14 bases between. Per germline, CDR1 SGHVS and CDR2 FQNEAQ. Written as DNA, the CDR3 is TGTGCCAGCAGAAAGGACCTGGGGGCTGAAGCTTTCTTT. It translates to CASRKDLGAEAFF.

This clonotype was counted a few times. The rearrangement links TRBV7-9 to TRBJ2-2; D unclear. The V gene's germline CDR1 is SEHNR and CDR2 FQNEAQ (reference sequence). The CDR3 covers 16 residues. Trimming removed 1 base from V and 4 bases from J, with 13 bases in between. The CDR3 sequence: CASSLVPGAGTGELFF. The CDR3 DNA reads TGTGCCAGCAGCTTAGTTCCGGGCGCTGGCACCGGGGAGCTGTTTTTT.

This clonotype occurred a few times. This rearrangement joins TRBV7-9 to TRBJ1-2, with a possible D match to TRBD1 (6 bases). V lost 1 base and J lost 6, with 9 bases in between. The CDR3 totals 13 residues. Germline lookup yields CDR1 SEHNR and CDR2 FQNEAQ (reference sequence). CDR3: CASSLGAGDGYTF. For the CDR3, the DNA is TGTGCCAGCAGCTTAGGGGCAGGGGATGGCTACACCTTC.

This clonotype was counted many times. The rearrangement joins TRBV3-1 to TRBJ1-3; no clear D. The germline V and J ends were trimmed by 3 bases and 4 bases, with 13 bases remaining between them. CDR1 is LGHDT and CDR2 is YNNKEL in the germline V gene (reference sequence). This CDR3 region has 15 residues. The CDR3 nucleotides are TGTGCCAGCAGCCAGGAGTGGTCGGCCGGAAACACCATATATTTT. This translates into CASSQEWSAGNTIYF.

This clonotype showed up just a few times. V and J are TRBV10-2 and TRBJ2-1; possible D gene TRBD2, 7 bases. This CDR3 is 18 amino acids long. Trimming removed 2 bases from V and 4 bases from J, with 21 bases in between. Germline CDR1 and CDR2: WSHSY and SAAADI. The CDR3 nucleotides are TGCGCCAGCAGTGAGCCCAGATACCTGGAGGGGGGGTACAATGAGCAGTTCTTC. As protein: CASSEPRYLEGGYNEQFF.

This clonotype has just a few counts. The V and J genes are TRBV29-1 and TRBJ2-2, with D perhaps TRBD1 or TRBD2 (5 bases each). Trimming removed 6 bases from V and 6 bases from J, with 14 bases in between. This CDR3 contains 13 residues. Germline V lookup: CDR1 SQVTM, CDR2 ANQGSEA. CDR3 protein: CSVDPQGAGELFF. CDR3 nucleotide sequence: TGCAGCGTAGACCCCCAGGGAGCCGGGGAGCTGTTTTTT.

In its sample, this clonotype was seen many times. CDR3: CASTLQGSTSNQPQHF. The CDR3 DNA follows: TGTGCCAGCACCTTACAGGGGTCTACGAGCAATCAGCCCCAGCATTTT. The chain employs TRBV12-3 or TRBV12-4 and TRBJ1-5; 7 positions match TRBD1. This CDR3 is built from 16 residues. V lost 7 bases, J lost 1 base, and 10 bases stayed unmatched.

In its sample, this clonotype was seen many times. The CDR3 loop reads CSAPTGQATEAFF. CDR3 coding DNA: TGCAGTGCTCCAACGGGGCAAGCCACTGAAGCTTTCTTT. The chain recombines TRBV20-1 with TRBJ1-1; TRBD1 is a possible D gene (5 bases). The CDR3 length is 13 residues. The V gene lost 5 bases and the J gene lost 4 bases, with 14 bases spanning the gap. Per germline, CDR1 DFQATT and CDR2 SNEGSKA (reference sequence).

In this sample, this clonotype turned up many times. One end of the junction fails to match germline, which may point to a read error. The V and J genes are TRBV6-1 and TRBJ1-1; D is undetermined. The germline gives CDR1 MNHNS, CDR2 SASEGT. The CDR3 is made up of 16 amino acids. The CDR3 here is CASSVRRSQITTEAFF. The CDR3 nucleotides are TGTGCCAGCAGTGTGAGAAGGTCGCAAATCACCACTGAAGCCTTCTTT.

The CDR3 nucleotides read TGTGCCAGTATCCCCGGGGGGAGCTCCTACAATGAGCAGTTCTTC. Amino acids: CASIPGGSSYNEQFF. The chain has TRBV19 and TRBJ2-1; 7 positions agree with TRBD2. Trimming cost V 7 bases and J 0 bases; bases outside gene matches: 6. From germline, CDR1 is LNHDA and CDR2 SQIVND (reference sequence). The CDR3 contains 15 residues. Full variable domain (remainder filled in from reference TRBV19 and TRBJ2-1): DGGITQSPKYLFRKEGQNVTLSCEQNLNHDAMYWYRQDPGQGLRLIYYSQIVNDFQKGDIAEGYSVSREKKESFPLTVTSAQKNPTAFYLCASIPGGSSYNEQFFGPGTRLTVL.

The rearrangement joins TRBV5-1 to TRBJ2-3, with D possibly matching TRBD1 (5 bases). V was cut by 2 bases and J by 6 bases, with 13 bases left in between. The CDR3 contains 14 residues. Germline V gives CDR1 SGHRS, CDR2 YFSETQ. This CDR3 reads CASSLSVAGDTQYF. The CDR3 coding sequence is TGCGCCAGCAGCTTATCGGTTGCAGGGGATACGCAGTATTTT.

This clonotype showed up many times. This chain links TRBV3-1 with TRBJ2-1; D gene ambiguous. Germline loops: CDR1 LGHDT, CDR2 YNNKEL (reference sequence). The CDR3 is 15 residues long. The V gene lost 1 base and the J gene lost 5 bases, with 12 bases spanning the gap. The CDR3 loop reads CASSQGLNSHNEQFF. In DNA, the CDR3 is TGTGCCAGCAGCCAAGGTCTTAACAGCCACAATGAGCAGTTCTTC.

This clonotype was seen repeatedly, ten times or more. The rearrangement links TRBV29-1 to TRBJ1-2; D is perhaps TRBD1 (6 bases). The CDR3 spans 15 residues. The V end lost 4 bases, the J end lost 7 bases, and 22 bases lay between the germline ends. Germline V gene data show CDR1 as SQVTM and CDR2 as ANQGSEA. The CDR3 nucleotides read TGCAGCGTTGCCGGCATCGGGGGGGCTATAGGTGGCTACACCTTC. Translation gives CSVAGIGGAIGGYTF.

This chain links TRBV15 with TRBJ2-5, with TRBD1 matching 9 bases. Trimming removed 5 bases from V and 2 bases from J; junction bases left unmatched: 6. The CDR3 has 15 amino acids. Germline CDR1 LNHNV, CDR2 YYDKDF (reference sequence). For the CDR3, the DNA is TGTGCCACCAGCGGGGGACAGGGATGGCAAGAGACCCAGTACTTC. Its translation: CATSGGQGWQETQYF.

This clonotype was recorded a few times. The chain employs TRBV4-1 and TRBJ2-1, with 7 bases that match TRBD1. Trimming cost V 5 bases and J 7 bases; bases outside gene matches: 8. Germline values: CDR1 MGHRA, CDR2 YSYEKL. This CDR3 has 14 residues. In DNA form, the CDR3 reads TGCGCCAGCAGCTCCCTGACAGGGTCGAATGAGCAGTTCTTC. Translated: CASSSLTGSNEQFF.

At least ten counts were recorded for this clonotype. The rearrangement uses TRBV29-1 and TRBJ2-3, with D perhaps matching TRBD2 (6 bases). V was cut by 7 bases and J by 5 bases, with 22 bases left in between. Germline V gene lookup returns CDR1 SQVTM and CDR2 ANQGSEA. The CDR3 is 15 amino acids. CDR3 sequence (DNA): TGCAGCGGGGGTCATGGCCTAGCGTCTGGAGATACGCAGTATTTT. Translation: CSGGHGLASGDTQYF.

Many counts were recorded for this clonotype. The chain combines TRBV29-1 with TRBJ1-5; no definite D call. This CDR3 is built from 13 residues. CDR1 and CDR2 (germline): SQVTM, ANQGSEA. V lost 3 bases and J lost 1, with 7 bases in between. The CDR3 reads CSVEFSSNQPQHF. Here the CDR3 DNA reads TGCAGCGTTGAGTTTAGCAGCAATCAGCCCCAGCATTTT.

This clonotype turned up a few times. Here the CDR3 DNA reads TGTGCCAGTAGTATAAGCCCGCAGAGCTCCTATAATTCACCCCTCCACTTT. Translation: CASSISPQSSYNSPLHF. The V call is TRBV19, the J call TRBJ1-6; no clear D. V shed 2 bases and J shed 0 bases, with 11 bases lying between them. The CDR3 runs to 17 residues. Germline lookup yields CDR1 LNHDA and CDR2 SQIVND (reference sequence).

The V and J genes are TRBV2 and TRBJ1-1; the D gene is possibly TRBD1 (6 bases). CDR3 length: 13 amino acids. Germline V gene lookup returns CDR1 SNHLY and CDR2 FYNNEI. Deletions cut 6 bases from V and 5 bases from J, with 13 bases between. The CDR3 nucleotides are TGTGCCAGCAGGCGTACACAGGGAACTGAAGCTTTCTTT. Amino acids: CASRRTQGTEAFF.

This clonotype has more than one count but fewer than ten. The CDR3 sequence: CASSPGPRSYNEQFF. The DNA for the CDR3 is TGTGCCAGCAGCCCTGGTCCTCGCTCCTACAATGAGCAGTTCTTC. The rearrangement links TRBV7-2 to TRBJ2-1; D gene unclear. The CDR3 runs to 15 residues. Germline-derived CDR1 and CDR2 are SGHTA and FQGNSA. The V gene lost 5 bases and the J gene lost 0 bases, with 11 bases spanning the gap. The complete variable domain, with remaining parts taken from reference TRBV7-2 and TRBJ2-1, reads GAGVSQSPSNKVTEKGKDVELRCDPISGHTALYWYRQSLGQGLEFLIYFQGNSAPDKSGLPSDRFSAERTGGSVSTLTIQRTQQEDSAVYLCASSPGPRSYNEQFFGPGTRLTVL.

This clonotype was counted a few times. The junction departs from the called germline gene at one end, perhaps through a read error. The chain recombines TRBV5-1 with TRBJ2-3; D unresolved. This CDR3 has 16 residues. Germline values: CDR1 SGHRS, CDR2 YFSETQ. CDR3 in DNA: TGCGTCAGCAGCGCAAGAAGACTGAACACCACAGATACGCAGTATTTT. Amino acid sequence: CVSSARRLNTTDTQYF.

This clonotype came up a few times. CDR3 in DNA: TGTGCCAGCTCACCTGACAGACTTTTCTCCTACGAGCAGTACTTC. This encodes CASSPDRLFSYEQYF. This sequence joins TRBV18 and TRBJ2-7, with a weak D call TRBD1 (5 bases). The V and J ends lost 3 bases and 0 bases respectively, with 12 bases between them. CDR3 size: 15 residues. Per germline, CDR1 KGHSH and CDR2 LQKENI.

This clonotype has a handful of counts. The chain is built from TRBV12-3 or TRBV12-4 and TRBJ2-4; 7 bases match TRBD1. This CDR3 region has 17 residues. J gave up 9 bases and V 6 bases, and 20 bases lay outside the gene matches. CDR3 region: CASSRNGDRATQGIQYF. The CDR3 DNA reads TGTGCCAGCAGCCGTAATGGCGACAGGGCGACTCAGGGCATTCAGTACTTC.

The chain carries TRBV20-1 and TRBJ2-7; 7 positions match TRBD1. CDR3 length: 14 residues. The J segment lost 4 bases and the V segment lost 0 bases, leaving 6 bases of the junction unmatched. Germline assignment: CDR1 DFQATT and CDR2 SNEGSKA (reference sequence). CDR3: CSARDLSGGYEQYF. In DNA, the CDR3 is TGCAGTGCTAGAGATTTATCAGGGGGTTACGAGCAGTACTTC.

The J gene is TRBJ2-7, the V gene TRBV6-1; possible D gene TRBD1, 6 bases. The ends were cut back, 8 bases at V and 0 bases at J, with 17 bases in the middle. This CDR3 has 15 amino acids. Per germline, CDR1 MNHNS and CDR2 SASEGT. This CDR3 reads CASGGEGVPSYEQYF. The CDR3 DNA reads as TGTGCCAGCGGGGGAGAGGGGGTTCCCTCCTACGAGCAGTACTTC.